One sample yielded the 20 T cell receptor beta chains listed below, sequenced in a study of T cells in Graves' hyperthyroidism and ophthalmopathy. TCR beta CDR3 regions were amplified from RNA transcripts. TCR CDR3 underwent first-round RT-PCR with the HTBI primer set. Using its own MiXCR run on the multiplex PCR reads, TCRdb lists one record per CDR3 protein. The sample contains 190,000 or so distinct CDR3 sequences, around 17% of which appear only once. Sequenced input: blood. Source of these receptors: a man aged 35-49 years with Graves' hyperthyroidism.

The J gene is TRBJ2-7, the V gene TRBV6-2 or TRBV6-3, with D perhaps TRBD2 (6 bases). The germline gives CDR1 MNHEY, CDR2 SVGEGT. Trimming removed 5 bases at V and 6 bases at J, with 14 bases between. The CDR3 sequence is 13 residues long. CDR3 loop: CASSGSGGSEQYF. The DNA of the CDR3 is TGTGCCAGCAGTGGTTCCGGGGGAAGCGAGCAGTACTTC.

The chain has TRBV6-2 or TRBV6-3 and TRBJ1-5; D is ambiguous. The V gene lost 6 bases and the J gene lost 7 bases, with 13 bases spanning the gap. CDR3 length: 13 amino acids. From germline, CDR1 is MNHEY and CDR2 SVGEGT. The CDR3: CASSRPDGQPQHF. In nucleotides, the CDR3 is TGTGCCAGCAGCCGCCCCGATGGGCAGCCCCAGCATTTT.

This clonotype has a count of ten or more. The chain links TRBV7-9 to TRBJ1-1, with TRBD1 identical over 7 bases. V shed 4 bases, J shed 6 bases, and the junction held 11 bases outside the gene matches. The germline V gene encodes CDR1 SEHNR and CDR2 FQNEAQ (reference sequence). The CDR3 runs 15 residues. The CDR3 nucleotides read TGTGCCAGCAGCTCCCACCACAGGGGAAGCGCTGAAGCTTTCTTT. It specifies CASSSHHRGSAEAFF.

This clonotype showed up many times. This chain links TRBV5-1 with TRBJ2-7, with D perhaps matching TRBD1 or TRBD2 (7 bases each). Trimming took 4 bases from V and 2 from J, leaving 10 bases between them. Germline CDR1 SGHRS, CDR2 YFSETQ. The CDR3 has 13 amino acids. The CDR3 DNA reads as TGCGCCAGCAGCCAGGGGGGGGCCTACGAGCAGTACTTC. This gives the protein CASSQGGAYEQYF.

This clonotype has at least ten counts. The V and J genes are TRBV20-1 and TRBJ2-7, with D unresolved. Trimming removed 3 bases from V and 3 bases from J, with 9 bases in between. Per germline, CDR1 DFQATT and CDR2 SNEGSKA (reference sequence). CDR3 size: 12 residues. The CDR3 DNA is TGCAGTGCTAGCCCTACAGACTACGAGCAGTACTTC. Translated: CSASPTDYEQYF.

This clonotype has a count of ten or more. V gene TRBV4-3 combines with J gene TRBJ1-1; D gene unclear. This CDR3 contains 14 residues. Deletions cut 0 bases from V and 0 bases from J, with 5 bases between. Germline assignment: CDR1 LGHNA and CDR2 YSLEER. This CDR3 is CASSQDRMNTEAFF. The CDR3 nucleotides read TGCGCCAGCAGCCAAGATCGGATGAACACTGAAGCTTTCTTT.

Many counts were recorded for this clonotype. This chain joins TRBV7-2 and TRBJ2-3, with D unresolved. CDR3 length: 12 residues. Germline lookup yields CDR1 SGHTA and CDR2 FQGNSA. V was cut by 5 bases and J by 4 bases, with 7 bases left in between. The CDR3 nucleotides are TGTGCCAGCAGCCTTCTGTCAGATACGCAGTATTTT. This sequence encodes CASSLLSDTQYF.

The chain links TRBV18 to TRBJ1-5; D not certain. CDR1 is KGHSH and CDR2 is LQKENI in the germline V gene. Trimming took off 0 bases at V and 2 bases at J, with 8 bases between the two ends. CDR3 length equals 15 residues. The CDR3, as DNA: TGTGCCAGCTCACCACCGGGCTGGGGCAATCAGCCCCAGCATTTT. Translated, it gives CASSPPGWGNQPQHF.

This clonotype was found many times. V gene TRBV6-2 or TRBV6-3 combines with J gene TRBJ2-5; 8 nucleotides agree with TRBD1. The CDR3 sequence is 19 residues long. The V and J ends lost 7 bases and 2 bases, in that order; junction bases with no gene match: 21. In germline, CDR1 is MNHEY, CDR2 SVGEGT. The DNA for the CDR3 is TGTGCCAGCAAAACCGTACAAGCTTCACGACAGGGGATACAAGAGACCCAGTACTTC. Translating gives CASKTVQASRQGIQETQYF.

This clonotype was seen ten or more times. The genes are TRBV11-2 and TRBJ2-1; 11 bases align to TRBD2. The CDR3 length is 15 residues. Germline trimming cut 3 bases from V and 8 bases from J; bases unmatched to any gene: 6. Germline CDR1 reads SGHAT; CDR2 reads FQNNGV. The CDR3 is CASSLTTSGGDEQFF. The CDR3 DNA reads TGTGCCAGCAGCTTGACTACTAGCGGGGGTGATGAGCAGTTCTTC. Full variable domain (outside the CDR3, taken from reference TRBV11-2 and TRBJ2-1): EAGVAQSPRYKIIEKRQSVAFWCNPISGHATLYWYQQILGQGPKLLIQFQNNGVVDDSQLPKDRFSAERLKGVDSTLKIQPAKLEDSAVYLCASSLTTSGGDEQFFGPGTRLTVL.

This clonotype was counted many times. This rearrangement joins TRBV6-6 to TRBJ1-1; D unresolved. CDR3 length: 14 amino acids. V was trimmed by 0 bases and J by 4 bases, leaving 9 bases between them. Per the germline V gene, CDR1 is MNHNY and CDR2 is SVGAGI (reference sequence). DNA for the CDR3: TGTGCCAGCAGTTACTCGATCCGGAGCACTGAAGCTTTCTTT. Its protein product is CASSYSIRSTEAFF.

Many counts were recorded for this clonotype. V usage is TRBV7-9 and J usage is TRBJ2-3; TRBD2 is a possible D gene (5 bases). V was cut by 2 bases and J by 0 bases, with 9 bases left in between. This CDR3 comprises 15 residues. Per germline, CDR1 SEHNR and CDR2 FQNEAQ (reference sequence). The CDR3 DNA follows: TGTGCCAGCAGCTTACTCGGGGAAAGCACAGATACGCAGTATTTT. Translating gives CASSLLGESTDTQYF.

This clonotype has ten or more counts. This rearrangement joins TRBV28 to TRBJ2-1, with TRBD2 identical over 7 bases. With V trimmed by 7 bases and J by 1 base, 7 bases remained unmatched. The CDR3 covers 15 residues. Looked up from germline, CDR1 is MDHEN and CDR2 is SYDVKM. DNA of the CDR3: TGTGCCAGCACTTCCCCGGGGGGTTCCTACAATGAGCAGTTCTTC. This sequence encodes CASTSPGGSYNEQFF.

Ten or more counts support this clonotype. The chain is built from TRBV7-9 and TRBJ2-1; a weak D match, TRBD1 (6 bases). Trimming left V 5 bases short and J 7 bases short, with 9 bases between. CDR3 size: 12 residues. Germline loops: CDR1 SEHNR, CDR2 FQNEAQ (reference sequence). CDR3 nucleotide sequence: TGTGCCAGCAGCCTCACAGGGAATGAGCAGTTCTTC. It encodes CASSLTGNEQFF.

The rearrangement joins TRBV11-2 to TRBJ2-1, with D tentatively TRBD2 (5 bases). In germline, CDR1 is SGHAT, CDR2 FQNNGV. Trimming removed 5 bases from V and 9 bases from J, with 20 bases in between. The CDR3 spans 15 residues. This CDR3 reads CASSPSGISKGEQFF. CDR3 DNA sequence: TGTGCCAGCAGCCCGAGCGGAATTAGTAAGGGTGAGCAGTTCTTC.

This clonotype was recorded many times. V and J are TRBV3-1 and TRBJ1-4, with 11 nucleotides matching TRBD1. The CDR3 totals 17 residues. CDR1 and CDR2 from the germline V gene are LGHDT and YNNKEL (reference sequence). Trimming cost V 0 bases and J 7 bases; bases outside gene matches: 7. The CDR3 loop reads CASSQDGFGTGGEKLFF. The CDR3 DNA reads TGTGCCAGCAGCCAAGATGGTTTCGGGACAGGGGGTGAAAAACTGTTTTTT.

V usage is TRBV12-3 or TRBV12-4 and J usage is TRBJ1-1; TRBD1 might be the D (5 bases). V was pared by 3 bases and J by 3 bases, with 8 bases between. The CDR3 is 13 amino acids. DNA for the CDR3: TGTGCCAGCAGTTTTTGGGACGACACTGAAGCTTTCTTT. Encoded protein: CASSFWDDTEAFF.

The V call is TRBV9, the J call TRBJ2-7; TRBD2 matches 14 bases. The CDR3 is made up of 15 amino acids. Trimming cost V 0 bases and J 4 bases; bases outside gene matches: 0. In germline, CDR1 is SGDLS, CDR2 YYNGEE. The CDR3 region has the DNA TGTGCCAGCAGCGTAGGGACTAGCGGGGGGTACGAGCAGTACTTC. Amino acids: CASSVGTSGGYEQYF.

The gene calls are TRBV6-2 or TRBV6-3 and TRBJ1-1; possibly TRBD1 for D (5 bases). The CDR3 contains 12 residues. The germline V gene has CDR1 MNHEY and CDR2 SVGEGT. The ends were cut back, 5 bases at V and 6 bases at J, with 10 bases in the middle. The CDR3 is CASSPWGSEAFF. In DNA, the CDR3 is TGTGCCAGCAGTCCGTGGGGGTCTGAAGCTTTCTTT.

This clonotype came up many times. The chain employs TRBV6-1 and TRBJ2-1; 12 positions agree with TRBD1. Trimming took 2 bases from V and 9 from J; bases not matched to a gene: 5. The CDR3 runs to 15 residues. CDR1 MNHNS and CDR2 SASEGT come from the germline V gene. The CDR3: CASSEMGQGAFEQFF. CDR3 nucleotides: TGTGCCAGCAGTGAAATGGGACAGGGGGCCTTTGAGCAGTTCTTC.